The clone carrying this TCR beta chain was detected a few times. The antigen is undetermined. A much bigger clone sits one base away, suggesting this may be a read error. A minimum of 6.5 million PBMCs was isolated per sample. The V end was cut by 2 bases, the J end by 11 bases, with 18 bases between. The CDR3 extends over 13 amino acids. CDR1 is DFQATT and CDR2 is SNEGSKA in the germline V gene (reference sequence). This entry is derived from a study of blood T cells in healthy people across ages. About the research overall: Template-switching capture recovered about one barcoded beta molecule per two T cells. General study points: Roughly linearly, TCR beta diversity per million T cells fell as age increased. Unknown donor CMV status possibly confounded expanded clonotype changes.

Then a second PCR, running roughly 7 to 11 cycles, was carried out with a sample-barcoded 5' primer and a J-beta primer mix. Via MiXCR, TCRdb re-called the 5' RACE reads, giving one row per CDR3 protein. Seen here are about 1.6 million distinct CDR3 sequences, roughly 30% observed once, and the top ten hold roughly 10%. The sequence derives from a woman aged 25 to 39 in good health. The rearrangement links TRBV20-1 to TRBJ2-5, with D hard to call. Sequencing was done on a sample of blood. The CDR3 loop is CSARRRVNNEQYF. The CDR3 DNA is TGCAGTGCTAGACGTAGGGTTAACAATGAGCAGTACTTC.